This T cell receptor (beta chain) comes out of a study of blood T cell repertoires in COVID-19. Turning to the study itself: Samples of COVID-19 (acute and convalescent) were obtained from the United States, Italy and Spain. T cells, B-cell-depleted T cells, or PBMCs provided the cDNA or gDNA that served as material.

In the authors' methods: Nucleated cell number was recorded as an estimate derived from reference gene primer amplification. Measured with immunoSEQ multiplex PCR; TCRdb has only the in-frame clones, and not every one. D and trimming were read from the DNA, whereas the V and J calls and clone size are those reported in that table. The table lists some 150,000 clones, approximately 84% of them singletons. The germline CDR1 and CDR2 sequences are SGDLS and YYNGEE. The CDR3 is 14 amino acids. V lost 2 bases, J lost 0 bases, and 6 bases lay in between. The sample comprised peripheral blood. J is TRBJ2-1 and V is TRBV9; D gene unclear. This sequence originates from a man aged 40-49 years who had recovered from COVID-19. The CDR3 protein is CASSVESSYNEQFF. CDR3 sequence (DNA): TGTGCCAGCAGCGTCGAGAGCTCCTACAATGAGCAGTTCTTC. Using reference TRBV9 and TRBJ2-1 for the parts outside the CDR3, the full variable domain is DSGVTQTPKHLITATGQRVTLRCSPRSGDLSVYWYQQSLDQGLQFLIQYYNGEERAKGNILERFSAQQFPDLHSELNLSSLELGDSALYFCASSVESSYNEQFFGPGTRLTVL.